The 21 T cell receptor beta chains below come from one sample, sequenced in a study of Ad26.COV2.S vaccination and SARS-CoV-2 variants. Specified treatment: roughly 20 received Ad26.COV2.S at low or high dose, single or two shots; roughly 5 received placebo; per-sample allocation not given. Specimen acquisition occurred on day 63 following the initial vaccine or placebo injection. TCRdb's table, derived via immunoSEQ multiplex PCR, lists solely in-frame clones and lacks some. The sample contains about 370,000 clones, about 85% of which appear only once. The source material was peripheral blood, sampled in a trial of Ad26.COV2.S vaccine versus placebo. Every receptor here comes from a person between 18 and 60 years old who received the Ad26.COV2.S COVID-19 vaccine or a placebo.

V and J are TRBV30 and TRBJ1-5; possibly TRBD1 for D (5 bases). V was trimmed by 0 bases and J by 6 bases, leaving 12 bases between them. The CDR3 totals 14 residues. Germline CDR1 reads GTSNPN; CDR2 reads SVGIG (reference sequence). The CDR3, as DNA: TGTGCCTGGAGTGTACTAGGGGCAGGTCAGCCCCAGCATTTT. Residues: CAWSVLGAGQPQHF.

The chain carries TRBV7-9 and TRBJ2-1; 7 bases match TRBD2. V trimming: 5 bases; J trimming: 3 bases; junction bases outside the gene matches: 7. CDR1 is SEHNR, CDR2 FQNEAQ, per germline (reference sequence). The CDR3 runs to 15 residues. The CDR3 region has the DNA TGTGCCAGCAGCATCCGGGGGGTTAGCTACAATGAGCAGTTCTTC. It yields the protein CASSIRGVSYNEQFF.

The rearrangement joins TRBV5-1 to TRBJ1-2; a weak D match, TRBD1 (5 bases). The germline gives CDR1 SGHRS, CDR2 YFSETQ. V gave up 3 bases and J gave up 7 bases, with 10 bases separating them. The CDR3 has 12 amino acids. The CDR3 is CASSSSRVGYTF. CDR3 nucleotide sequence: TGCGCCAGCAGCTCATCCAGGGTTGGCTACACCTTC.

The V and J genes are TRBV5-5 and TRBJ2-7; 8 bases map to TRBD1. Per germline, CDR1 SGHKS and CDR2 YYEKEE (reference sequence). V dropped 0 bases and J dropped 4; count of bases not matched to a gene: 9. The CDR3 consists of 16 residues. CDR3 nucleotides: TGTGCCAGCAGCTTGGACATACAGGGGGGTGGGTACGAGCAGTACTTC. Translation: CASSLDIQGGGYEQYF.

The chain couples TRBV11-2 to TRBJ2-7, with TRBD1 as a possible D gene (6 bases). Deletions cut 7 bases from V and 0 bases from J, with 16 bases between. Germline assignment: CDR1 SGHAT and CDR2 FQNNGV. The CDR3 consists of 15 residues. The chain's CDR3 is CASTLITGYSYEQYF. In DNA form, the CDR3 reads TGTGCCAGCACCCTTATAACAGGGTACTCCTACGAGCAGTACTTC.

This chain links TRBV11-2 with TRBJ1-3; D is possibly TRBD1 (5 bases). V was cut by 7 bases and J by 0 bases, with 19 bases left in between. Germline-derived CDR1 and CDR2 are SGHAT and FQNNGV. The CDR3 covers 17 residues. CDR3 region: CASTTHRGVPSGNTIYF. The CDR3 DNA is TGTGCCAGCACCACTCACCGGGGGGTCCCCTCTGGAAACACCATATATTTT.

This clone was recorded only once. The V call is TRBV4-1, the J call TRBJ1-2, with D uncertain. This CDR3 spans 16 amino acids. Germline V gene sequence: CDR1 MGHRA, CDR2 YSYEKL. V shed 2 bases and J shed 4 bases, with 17 bases lying between them. CDR3 amino acids: CASSQTVTTDVYGYTF. CDR3 DNA sequence: TGCGCCAGCAGCCAAACGGTAACTACGGACGTCTATGGCTACACCTTC.

This chain links TRBV6-1 with TRBJ1-2; D gene uncertain. CDR3 length equals 13 residues. Trimming stripped 6 bases from V and 0 bases from J, with 8 bases between. The germline V gene has CDR1 MNHNS and CDR2 SASEGT. The CDR3 coding sequence is TGTGCCAGCAGCCCCAAATCTAACTATGGCTACACCTTC. It is translated as CASSPKSNYGYTF.

This clone was seen only once. The chain links TRBV18 to TRBJ1-1; 10 nucleotides line up with TRBD1. V dropped 5 bases and J dropped 5; count of bases not matched to a gene: 8. The V gene's germline CDR1 is KGHSH and CDR2 LQKENI. This CDR3 spans 15 amino acids. CDR3 residues: CASSTRQGAFTEAFF. CDR3 DNA: TGTGCCAGCTCAACTAGACAGGGGGCCTTTACTGAAGCTTTCTTT.

This sequence joins TRBV2 and TRBJ2-2, with 8 bases matching TRBD2. Losses at the gene ends were 6 bases for V and 1 base for J; bases not matched to a gene: 1. CDR3 length: 14 amino acids. Germline V gene sequence: CDR1 SNHLY, CDR2 FYNNEI. The CDR3, as DNA: TGTGCCAGCAGGGGACTAGTGAACACCGGGGAGCTGTTTTTT. Protein: CASRGLVNTGELFF.

The chain couples TRBV11-2 to TRBJ2-5, with a weak D call TRBD2 (5 bases). This CDR3 spans 11 amino acids. Germline lookup yields CDR1 SGHAT and CDR2 FQNNGV. The V gene lost 8 bases and the J gene lost 10 bases, with 14 bases spanning the gap. The CDR3 here is CASGELVDQYF. In DNA form, the CDR3 reads TGTGCCAGCGGGGAGTTAGTAGACCAGTACTTC.

V gene TRBV6-5 combines with J gene TRBJ1-5; D is unclear. Germline loops: CDR1 MNHEY, CDR2 SVGAGI. Trimming pared 5 bases from V and 3 bases from J, leaving 14 bases between. This CDR3 is 15 amino acids long. The CDR3 sequence: CASSPSSGNNQPQHF. Here the CDR3 DNA reads TGTGCCAGCAGTCCCAGTTCGGGTAACAATCAGCCCCAGCATTTT.

The CDR3 sequence: CATSSLSWNYGYTF. The CDR3 coding sequence is TGTGCCACCAGCAGTCTCAGCTGGAACTATGGCTACACCTTC. This chain uses TRBV15 with TRBJ1-2, with D hard to call. The V end lost 3 bases, the J end lost 2 bases, and 10 bases lay between the germline ends. The germline gives CDR1 LNHNV, CDR2 YYDKDF (reference sequence). The CDR3 totals 14 residues.

The J gene is TRBJ2-7, the V gene TRBV11-2, with D possibly TRBD1 on 6 matching bases. The germline V gene has CDR1 SGHAT and CDR2 FQNNGV. V was cut by 2 bases and J by 2 bases, with 10 bases left in between. This CDR3 comprises 14 residues. The CDR3 protein is CASSLKDSTYEQYF. The CDR3 DNA follows: TGTGCCAGCAGCTTAAAGGACAGCACCTACGAGCAGTACTTC.

In regard to this clone: Additional DNA sequences in this sample encode the identical CDR3. This chain links TRBV12-3 or TRBV12-4 with TRBJ1-2, with D maybe TRBD1 (6 bases). Deletions cut 5 bases from V and 4 bases from J, with 11 bases between. The CDR3 has 13 residues. The CDR3 nucleotides are TGTGCCAGCAGTCCCGACAGGAGCTATGGCTACACCTTC. This sequence encodes CASSPDRSYGYTF.

The chain employs TRBV11-2 and TRBJ1-2; D gene ambiguous. This CDR3 comprises 15 residues. Germline values: CDR1 SGHAT, CDR2 FQNNGV. With 4 bases removed from V and 3 bases from J, the gap between germline ends came to 15 bases. The CDR3 region has the DNA TGTGCCAGCAGCTCTGTCCGTGTCAGAGACTATGGCTACACCTTC. This codes for CASSSVRVRDYGYTF.

This chain uses TRBV11-2 with TRBJ1-6, with D hard to call. The V gene's germline CDR1 is SGHAT and CDR2 FQNNGV. Trimming stripped 1 base from V and 3 bases from J, with 7 bases between. This CDR3 has 15 amino acids. The CDR3 sequence: CASSLGSVYNSPLHF. The CDR3, as DNA: TGTGCCAGCAGCTTAGGGTCAGTCTATAATTCACCCCTCCACTTT.

This chain connects TRBV4-2 to TRBJ1-1; D may be TRBD1 (5 bases). The V gene's germline CDR1 is LGHNA and CDR2 YNFKEQ. V was trimmed by 2 bases and J by 7 bases, leaving 14 bases between them. The CDR3 is 14 residues long. The CDR3 region is CASSQTAGGDEAFF. CDR3 nucleotides: TGTGCCAGCAGCCAAACAGCAGGAGGGGATGAAGCTTTCTTT.

CDR3 nucleotides: TGTGCCACCAGCGGACGACCCGAATACACTGAAGCTTTCTTT. Protein product: CATSGRPEYTEAFF. The chain couples TRBV15 to TRBJ1-1; D is uncertain. Germline CDR1 reads LNHNV; CDR2 reads YYDKDF (reference sequence). This CDR3 has 14 amino acids. Trimming cost V 5 bases and J 3 bases, with 13 bases left between them.

The CDR3 bases are TGTGCCAGCAGCTTGGAGCCTGGGACAGACTATGGCTACACCTTC. Its protein product is CASSLEPGTDYGYTF. V usage is TRBV5-5 and J usage is TRBJ1-2; 7 positions agree with TRBD1. Germline lookup yields CDR1 SGHKS and CDR2 YYEKEE (reference sequence). The CDR3 has 15 amino acids. V lost 0 bases and J lost 3; bases outside the gene matches: 5.

The V and J genes are TRBV6-1 and TRBJ2-5, with D perhaps given as TRBD1 or TRBD2 (6 bases each). The V end was cut by 4 bases, the J end by 1 base, with 16 bases between. The CDR3 length is 16 residues. Germline V gene data show CDR1 as MNHNS and CDR2 as SASEGT. CDR3 residues: CASSVIDGGFQETQYF. CDR3 DNA: TGTGCCAGCAGTGTTATTGACGGGGGCTTCCAAGAGACCCAGTACTTC.